This T cell receptor beta chain originates from a study of shared clonotypes between healthy human individuals. Overall study context: Per donor, three plates held CD4 naive cells, three held CD4 memory, two held CD8 naive and one held CD8 memory.

Notes on the study in general: Exclusively blood specimens were collected; tissue repertoires likely differ. Clonotypes shared by all four donors outscored non-shared clonotypes in generation probability. Naive subsets tended to show greater estimated richness than memory subsets.

Sequencing was performed with immunoSEQ multiplex PCR; in TCRdb, only in-frame clones are kept and a portion is missing. This table holds around 2,000,000 clones, roughly 94% found once. As defined, naive CD8 cells were CD45RO-negative and positively selected for CCR7, with terminally differentiated effector memory CD45RA+ cells excluded. About this clone itself: Its antigen is not identified.

V dropped 2 bases and J dropped 3 bases, with 20 bases sitting between them. Germline lookup yields CDR1 SGHDT and CDR2 YYEEEE. This CDR3 comprises 17 residues. This clonotype was obtained from a man between 18 and 29 years old in good health. What was sequenced was naive CD8+ T cells sorted from blood. The chain is built from TRBV5-6 and TRBJ1-2; perhaps TRBD1 as D (5 bases). Written as DNA, the CDR3 is TGTGCCAGCAGCTTCGATCCCCGGGGCTACGAGCACTATGGCTACACCTTC. It encodes CASSFDPRGYEHYGYTF.